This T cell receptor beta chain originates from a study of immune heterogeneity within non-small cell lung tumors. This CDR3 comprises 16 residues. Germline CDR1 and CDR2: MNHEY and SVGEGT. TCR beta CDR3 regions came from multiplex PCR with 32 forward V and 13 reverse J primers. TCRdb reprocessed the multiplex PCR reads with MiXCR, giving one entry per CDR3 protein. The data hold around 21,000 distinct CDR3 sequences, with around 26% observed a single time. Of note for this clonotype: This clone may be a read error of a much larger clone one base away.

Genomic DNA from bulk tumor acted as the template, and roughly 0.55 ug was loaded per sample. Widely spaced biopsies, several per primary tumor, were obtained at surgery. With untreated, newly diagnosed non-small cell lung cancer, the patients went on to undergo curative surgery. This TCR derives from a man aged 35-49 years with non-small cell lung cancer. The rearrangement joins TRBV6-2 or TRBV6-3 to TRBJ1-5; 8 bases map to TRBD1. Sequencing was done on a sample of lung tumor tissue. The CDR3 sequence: CASRANDRGMDHPQHF. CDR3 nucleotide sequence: TGTGCCAGCAGGGCCAATGACAGGGGAATGGATCACCCCCAGCATTTT.